This T cell receptor (beta chain) was recorded in a study of regulatory T cells in long-lasting Graves disease. The sample's time point: newly diagnosed GD, antithyroid drugs for less than 3 months. With RNA extracted from PBMCs as input, the TCR library was made. Doctors identified Graves' disease using the American Thyroid Association guidelines. Combining iRepertoire HTBI primers with Arm-PCR of CDR3 regions, the authors built TCR beta libraries. MiXCR, applied by TCRdb to the multiplex PCR reads, yields one record per CDR3 protein. Seen here are more than 400,000 distinct CDR3 sequences, approximately 16% observed once, and the top ten hold approximately 11%. Many counts were recorded for this clonotype. The CDR3 sequence is 12 residues long. Per the germline V gene, CDR1 is SGHVS and CDR2 is FQNEAQ. V shed 4 bases and J shed 6 bases, with 8 bases lying between them. The same data also went into a second study, on T cells in Graves' hyperthyroidism and ophthalmopathy. That paper notes: In blood, most of the thyroid clonotypes expanded above 0.001 were also present.

Sequenced here: peripheral blood mononuclear cells (PBMCs), sampled at new diagnosis, from a patient treated with antithyroid drugs. The chain uses TRBV7-8 and TRBJ2-3; D unclear. The TCR comes from a woman aged 25 to 39 with Graves disease. CDR3 DNA sequence: TGTGCCAGCAGCTGGCACGGGGATACGCAGTATTTT. This codes for CASSWHGDTQYF.